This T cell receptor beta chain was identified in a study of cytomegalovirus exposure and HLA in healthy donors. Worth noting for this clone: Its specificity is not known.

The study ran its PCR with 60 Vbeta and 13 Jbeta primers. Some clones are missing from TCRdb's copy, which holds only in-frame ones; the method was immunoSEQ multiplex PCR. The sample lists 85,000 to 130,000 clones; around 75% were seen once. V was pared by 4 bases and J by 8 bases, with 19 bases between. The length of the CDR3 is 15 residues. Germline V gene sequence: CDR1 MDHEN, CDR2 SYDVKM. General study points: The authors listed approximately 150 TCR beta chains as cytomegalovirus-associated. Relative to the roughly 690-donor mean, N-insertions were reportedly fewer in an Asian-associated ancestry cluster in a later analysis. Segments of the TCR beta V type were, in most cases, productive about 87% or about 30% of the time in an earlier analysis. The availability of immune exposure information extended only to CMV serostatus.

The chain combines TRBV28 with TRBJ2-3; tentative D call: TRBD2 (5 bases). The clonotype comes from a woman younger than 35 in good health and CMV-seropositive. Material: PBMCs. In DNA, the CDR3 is TGTGCCAGCAGTTCCAAAGCGGCCGACCAGATTACGCAGTATTTT. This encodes CASSSKAADQITQYF.